The T cell receptor (beta chain) described here comes from a study of blood T cell repertoires in COVID-19. Study summary: Specimens from acute and convalescent COVID-19 originated in the United States, Italy and Spain. T cells, B-cell-depleted T cells, or PBMCs provided the cDNA or gDNA that served as material.

In the study's own analysis: The assay estimated nucleated cells by amplifying reference gene primers. Profiled with immunoSEQ multiplex PCR; TCRdb holds only in-frame clones, not every one. Clone size and the V and J calls come from that table; the DNA yielded D and trimming. This table has about 200,000 clones, 80% to 90% appearing once. The germline CDR1 and CDR2 sequences are SGHVS and FNYEAQ. The CDR3 runs to 17 residues. The V and J ends lost 5 bases and 0 bases, in that order; junction bases with no gene match: 12. The J gene is TRBJ1-1, the V gene TRBV7-6, with 7 bases lining up with TRBD1. The sequence was collected from a woman over 75 with acute or convalescent COVID-19. The sample was peripheral blood. The CDR3 is CASSRRVTGDMNTEAFF. DNA of the CDR3: TGTGCCAGCAGCCGGAGGGTTACAGGGGACATGAACACTGAAGCTTTCTTT.